The rows below give T cell receptor beta chains drawn from one sample of a study of cytomegalovirus exposure and HLA in healthy donors. Method: immunoSEQ multiplex PCR; TCRdb's copy keeps in-frame clones and lacks some. Among roughly 120,000 clones listed, about three quarters were seen once. Sequenced material: PBMCs. These receptors all stem from a woman aged 35 to 49 in good health and CMV-seropositive. The CDR3 runs from the conserved cysteine through the conserved F or W. D genes are given only for firm matches. Size is omitted from some rows. Given values are once, few, many or a class for expanded clones.

j_call d_call clone_size v_call cdr3_nt cdr3_aa
TRBJ1-5 - - TRBV19 TGTGCCAGTAGTATATCAGGGGCCCTCAATCAGCCCCAGCATTTT CASSISGALNQPQHF
TRBJ2-2 - - TRBV6-1 TGTGCCAGCGGAGTAAGAGTCGGGGAGCTGTTTTTT CASGVRVGELFF
TRBJ2-7 TRBD2 - TRBV7-2 TGTGCCAGCAGCCGGACTAGCGGTTCCTACGAGCAGTACTTC CASSRTSGSYEQYF
TRBJ2-1 TRBD2 - TRBV9 TGTGCCAGCAGCGTAGACAGCGGGAGGACCAATGAGCAGTTCTTC CASSVDSGRTNEQFF
TRBJ2-2 TRBD2 few TRBV4-3 TGCGCCAGCAGCCAAGGACTAGCGGGAAACACCGGGGAGCTGTTTTTT CASSQGLAGNTGELFF
TRBJ1-6 - few TRBV5-1 TGCGCCAGCAGCTTCAGGGGCATCGATTCACCCCTCCACTTT CASSFRGIDSPLHF
TRBJ1-5 - - TRBV6-1 TGTGCCAGCAGTGAAGAGCCTTATAGCAATCAGCCCCAGCATTTT CASSEEPYSNQPQHF
TRBJ1-4 - - TRBV2 TGTGCCAGCAGTGAAGGAGGGAGAGGCCCAACTAATGAAAAACTGTTTTTT CASSEGGRGPTNEKLFF
TRBJ2-7 - - TRBV10-3 TGTGCCATCAGTGCTGGGCGGGACCCCTACGAGCAGTACTTC CAISAGRDPYEQYF
TRBJ2-7 TRBD1 - TRBV30 TGTGCCTGGAGTCCAATTCGGACAGGGGGGACCGACGAGCAGTACTTC CAWSPIRTGGTDEQYF
TRBJ2-2 - - TRBV5-1 TGCGCCAGCGAATTACGGGGAACCACCGGGGAGCTGTTTTTT CASELRGTTGELFF
TRBJ2-7 TRBD2 - TRBV5-1 TGCGCCAGCAGCCCACTAGCGGGGGGGGCTTACGAGCAGTACTTC CASSPLAGGAYEQYF
TRBJ1-1 TRBD1 - TRBV29-1 TGCAGCACGACGCAGGGGGGTCTCCCCGAAGCTTTCTTT CSTTQGGLPEAFF
TRBJ2-7 - few TRBV5-1 TGCGCCAGCAGCTTGGAACAGCCCTCCTACGAGCAGTACTTC CASSLEQPSYEQYF
TRBJ2-3 TRBD1 few TRBV11-3 TGTGCCAGCAGCGTTACAGGGGTGGAAGATACGCAGTATTTT CASSVTGVEDTQYF
TRBJ2-7 TRBD1 once TRBV7-9 TGTGCCAGCAGCCCCCGGACAGGGGGCGGCGAGCAGTACTTC CASSPRTGGGEQYF
TRBJ2-2 TRBD1 - TRBV4-1 TGCGCCAGCAGCCCGAACAGGGGTGCCAACACCGGGGAGCTGTTTTTT CASSPNRGANTGELFF